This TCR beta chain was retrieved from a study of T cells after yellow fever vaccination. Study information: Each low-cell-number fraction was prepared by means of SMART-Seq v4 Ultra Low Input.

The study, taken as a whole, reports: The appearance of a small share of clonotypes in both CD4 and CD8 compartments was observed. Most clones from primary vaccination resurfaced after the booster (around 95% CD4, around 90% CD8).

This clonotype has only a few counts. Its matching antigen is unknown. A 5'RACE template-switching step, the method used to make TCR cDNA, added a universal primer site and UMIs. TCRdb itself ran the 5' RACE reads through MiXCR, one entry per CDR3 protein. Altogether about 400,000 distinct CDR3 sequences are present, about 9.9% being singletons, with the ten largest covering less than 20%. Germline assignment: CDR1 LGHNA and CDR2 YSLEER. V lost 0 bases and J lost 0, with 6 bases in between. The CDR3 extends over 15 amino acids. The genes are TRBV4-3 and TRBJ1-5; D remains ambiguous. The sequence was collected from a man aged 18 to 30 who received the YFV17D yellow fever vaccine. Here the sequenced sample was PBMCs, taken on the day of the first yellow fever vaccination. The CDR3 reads CASSQEVNSNQPQHF. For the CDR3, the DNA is TGCGCCAGCAGCCAAGAGGTGAATAGCAATCAGCCCCAGCATTTT.